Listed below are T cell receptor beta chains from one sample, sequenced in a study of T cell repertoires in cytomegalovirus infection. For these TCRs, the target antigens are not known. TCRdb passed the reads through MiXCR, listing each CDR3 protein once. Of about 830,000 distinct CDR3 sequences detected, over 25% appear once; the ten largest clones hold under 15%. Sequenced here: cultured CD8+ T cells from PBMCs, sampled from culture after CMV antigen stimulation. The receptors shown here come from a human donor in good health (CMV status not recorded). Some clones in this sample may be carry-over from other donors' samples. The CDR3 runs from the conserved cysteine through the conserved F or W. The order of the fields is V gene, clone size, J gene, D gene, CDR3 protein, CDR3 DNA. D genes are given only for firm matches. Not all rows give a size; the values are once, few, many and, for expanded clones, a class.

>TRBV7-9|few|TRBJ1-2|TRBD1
CASNTIVITGGTANYGYTF
TGTGCCAGCAACACAATAGTCATAACAGGGGGCACAGCTAACTATGGCTACACCTTC
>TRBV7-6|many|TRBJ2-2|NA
CASSTDPGQMLYTGELFF
TGTGCCAGCAGCACAGACCCGGGACAAATGCTCTACACCGGGGAGCTGTTTTTT
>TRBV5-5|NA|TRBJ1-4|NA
CASSLRSSSLAREEKLFF
TGTGCCAGCAGCTTGCGCTCGAGTTCCCTTGCTAGGGAGGAAAAACTGTTTTTT
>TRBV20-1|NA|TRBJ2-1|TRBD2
CSAFSGGETYNEQFF
TGCAGTGCCTTTAGCGGGGGGGAAACCTACAATGAGCAGTTCTTC
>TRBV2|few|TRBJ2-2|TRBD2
CASRRRGGDTGELFF
TGTGCCAGCAGGAGGCGGGGGGGCGACACCGGGGAGCTGTTTTTT
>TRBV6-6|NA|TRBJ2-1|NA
CASSHRVIPNEQIF
TGTGCCAGCAGTCACAGGGTCATCCCCAATGAGCAGATCTTC
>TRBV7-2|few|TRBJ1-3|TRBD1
CASSAWTGGSGNTIYF
TGTGCCAGCAGCGCCTGGACAGGGGGAAGTGGAAACACCATATATTTT
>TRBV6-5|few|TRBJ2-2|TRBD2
CASSYSPGLAFNTGELFF
TGTGCCAGCAGTTACTCTCCAGGACTAGCTTTTAACACCGGGGAGCTGTTTTTT
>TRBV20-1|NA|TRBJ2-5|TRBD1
CSATRDRGNQETQYF
TGCAGTGCAACCCGGGACAGGGGAAACCAAGAGACCCAGTACTTC
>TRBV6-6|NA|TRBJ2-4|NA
CASSYSIPGIAKNIQYF
TGTGCCAGCAGTTACTCGATACCGGGGATAGCCAAAAACATTCAGTACTTC
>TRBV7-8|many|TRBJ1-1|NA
CASSLGRGQGAFF
TGTGCCAGCAGCTTAGGGCGGGGTCAAGGAGCTTTCTTT
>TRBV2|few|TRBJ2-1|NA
CASREDSSVYNEQFF
TGTGCCAGCAGGGAAGACAGTTCCGTCTACAATGAGCAGTTCTTC
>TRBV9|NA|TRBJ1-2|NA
CASSGGSGRGGYTF
TGTGCCAGCAGCGGGGGGTCGGGCCGGGGAGGCTACACCTTC
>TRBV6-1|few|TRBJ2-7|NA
CASSDALTYEQYF
TGTGCCAGCAGTGATGCACTCACCTACGAGCAGTACTTC
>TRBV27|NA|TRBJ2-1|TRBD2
CASSQGASGWSSYNEQFF
TGTGCCAGCTCCCAAGGGGCTAGCGGATGGAGCTCCTACAATGAGCAGTTCTTC
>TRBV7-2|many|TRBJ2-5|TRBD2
CASSLEEGLAGEETQYF
TGTGCCAGCAGCTTAGAGGAGGGACTAGCGGGGGAAGAGACCCAGTACTTC
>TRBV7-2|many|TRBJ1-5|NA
CASSLVSGGQPQHF
TGTGCCAGCAGCTTGGTCTCGGGGGGCCAGCCCCAGCATTTT
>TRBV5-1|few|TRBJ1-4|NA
CASSLETPSRATNEKLFF
TGCGCCAGCAGCTTGGAAACACCGTCAAGGGCAACTAATGAAAAACTGTTTTTT
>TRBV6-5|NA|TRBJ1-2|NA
CASTGNRGEQRARGYTF
TGTGCCAGCACTGGAAATAGGGGTGAACAGCGGGCGAGGGGCTACACCTTC
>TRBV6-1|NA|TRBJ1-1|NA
CAIVRNTEAFF
TGTGCCATCGTGCGGAACACTGAAGCTTTCTTT
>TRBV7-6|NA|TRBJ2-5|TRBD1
CASSPKTGTGGKTQYF
TGTGCCAGCAGCCCGAAAACCGGGACAGGGGGCAAGACCCAGTACTTC
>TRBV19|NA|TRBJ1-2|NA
CASSSNPGKRFGYTF
TGTGCCAGTAGTTCCAACCCCGGGAAACGGTTTGGCTACACCTTC
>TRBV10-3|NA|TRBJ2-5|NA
CAISEPGAGVQETQYF
TGTGCCATCAGTGAGCCGGGGGCGGGGGTCCAAGAGACCCAGTACTTC
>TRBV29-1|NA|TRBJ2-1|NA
CSVEKTGPNEQFF
TGCAGCGTTGAAAAGACGGGCCCCAATGAGCAGTTCTTC
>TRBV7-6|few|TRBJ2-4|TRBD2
CASSLELAGGKNIQYF
TGTGCCAGCAGCTTAGAACTAGCGGGGGGGAAAAACATTCAGTACTTC
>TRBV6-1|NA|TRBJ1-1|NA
CASNQGLEAFF
TGTGCCAGCAACCAGGGGTTAGAAGCTTTCTTT
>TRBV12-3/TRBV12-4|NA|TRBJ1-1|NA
CASSFRHTRLFDGEAFF
TGTGCCAGCAGTTTTCGGCATACACGACTGTTTGATGGTGAAGCTTTCTTT
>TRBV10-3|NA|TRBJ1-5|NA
CAISESGERNQPQHF
TGTGCCATCAGTGAGTCAGGGGAACGTAATCAGCCCCAGCATTTT
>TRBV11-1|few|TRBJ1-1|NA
CASSLLQPNTEAFF
TGTGCCAGCAGCTTACTACAGCCAAACACTGAAGCTTTCTTT